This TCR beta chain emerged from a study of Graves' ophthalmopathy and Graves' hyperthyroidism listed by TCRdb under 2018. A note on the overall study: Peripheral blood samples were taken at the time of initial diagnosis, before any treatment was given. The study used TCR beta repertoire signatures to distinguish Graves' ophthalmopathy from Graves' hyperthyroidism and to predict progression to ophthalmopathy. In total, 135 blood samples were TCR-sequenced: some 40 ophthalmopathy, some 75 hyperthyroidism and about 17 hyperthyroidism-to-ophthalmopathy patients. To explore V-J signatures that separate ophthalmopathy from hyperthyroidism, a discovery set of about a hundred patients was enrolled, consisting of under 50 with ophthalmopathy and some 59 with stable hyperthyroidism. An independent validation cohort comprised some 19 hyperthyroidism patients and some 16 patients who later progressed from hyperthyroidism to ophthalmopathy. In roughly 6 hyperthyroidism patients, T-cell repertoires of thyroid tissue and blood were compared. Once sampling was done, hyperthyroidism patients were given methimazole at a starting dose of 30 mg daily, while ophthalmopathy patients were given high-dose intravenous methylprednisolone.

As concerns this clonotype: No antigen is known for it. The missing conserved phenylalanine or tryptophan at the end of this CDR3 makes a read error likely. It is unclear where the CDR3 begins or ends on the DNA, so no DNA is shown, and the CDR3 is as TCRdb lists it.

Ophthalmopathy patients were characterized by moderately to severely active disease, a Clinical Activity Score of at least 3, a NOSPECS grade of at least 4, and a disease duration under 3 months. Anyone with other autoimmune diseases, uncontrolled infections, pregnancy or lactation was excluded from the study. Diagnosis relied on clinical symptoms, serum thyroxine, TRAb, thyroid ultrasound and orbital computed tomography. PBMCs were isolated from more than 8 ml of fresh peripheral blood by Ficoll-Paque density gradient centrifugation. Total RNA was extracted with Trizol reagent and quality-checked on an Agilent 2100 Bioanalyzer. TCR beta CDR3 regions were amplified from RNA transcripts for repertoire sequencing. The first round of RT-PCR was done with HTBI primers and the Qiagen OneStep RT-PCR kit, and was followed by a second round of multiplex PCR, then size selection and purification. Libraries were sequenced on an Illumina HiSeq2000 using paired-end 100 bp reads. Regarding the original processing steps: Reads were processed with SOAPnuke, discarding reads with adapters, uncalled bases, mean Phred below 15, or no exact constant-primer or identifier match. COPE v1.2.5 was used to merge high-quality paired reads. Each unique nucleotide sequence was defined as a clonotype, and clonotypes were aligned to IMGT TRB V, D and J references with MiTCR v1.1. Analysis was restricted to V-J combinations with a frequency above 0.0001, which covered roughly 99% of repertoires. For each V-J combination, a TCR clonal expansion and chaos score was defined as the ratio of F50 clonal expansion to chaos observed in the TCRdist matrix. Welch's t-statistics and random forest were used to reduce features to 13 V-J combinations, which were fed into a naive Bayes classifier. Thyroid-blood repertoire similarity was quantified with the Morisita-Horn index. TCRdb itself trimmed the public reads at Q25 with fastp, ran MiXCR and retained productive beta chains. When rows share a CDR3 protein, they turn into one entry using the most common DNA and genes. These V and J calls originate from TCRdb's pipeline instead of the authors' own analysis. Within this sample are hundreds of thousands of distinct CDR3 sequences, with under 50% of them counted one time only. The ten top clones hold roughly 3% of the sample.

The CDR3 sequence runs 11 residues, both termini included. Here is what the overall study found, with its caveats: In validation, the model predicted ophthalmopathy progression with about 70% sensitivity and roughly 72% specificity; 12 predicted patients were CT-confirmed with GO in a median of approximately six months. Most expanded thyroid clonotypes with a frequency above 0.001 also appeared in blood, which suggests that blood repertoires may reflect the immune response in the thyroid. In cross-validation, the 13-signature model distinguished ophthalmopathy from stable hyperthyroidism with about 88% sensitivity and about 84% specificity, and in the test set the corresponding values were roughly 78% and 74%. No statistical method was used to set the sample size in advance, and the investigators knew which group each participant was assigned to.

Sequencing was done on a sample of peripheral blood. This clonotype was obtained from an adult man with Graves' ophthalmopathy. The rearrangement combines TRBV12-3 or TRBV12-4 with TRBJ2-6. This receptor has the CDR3 CASSLGRRPDT.